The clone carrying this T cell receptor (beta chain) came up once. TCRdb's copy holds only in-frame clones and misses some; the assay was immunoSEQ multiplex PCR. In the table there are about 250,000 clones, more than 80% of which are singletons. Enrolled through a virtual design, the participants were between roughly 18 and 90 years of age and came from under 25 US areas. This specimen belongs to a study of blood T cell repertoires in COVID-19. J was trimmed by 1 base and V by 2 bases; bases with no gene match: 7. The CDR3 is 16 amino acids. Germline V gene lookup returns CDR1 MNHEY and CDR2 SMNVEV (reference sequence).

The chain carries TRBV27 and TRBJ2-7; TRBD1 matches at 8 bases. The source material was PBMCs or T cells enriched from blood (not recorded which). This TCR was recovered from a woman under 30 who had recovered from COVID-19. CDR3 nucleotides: TGTGCCAGCAGTTTAAGCCTTGGGACAGGATCCTACGAGCAGTACTTC. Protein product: CASSLSLGTGSYEQYF.